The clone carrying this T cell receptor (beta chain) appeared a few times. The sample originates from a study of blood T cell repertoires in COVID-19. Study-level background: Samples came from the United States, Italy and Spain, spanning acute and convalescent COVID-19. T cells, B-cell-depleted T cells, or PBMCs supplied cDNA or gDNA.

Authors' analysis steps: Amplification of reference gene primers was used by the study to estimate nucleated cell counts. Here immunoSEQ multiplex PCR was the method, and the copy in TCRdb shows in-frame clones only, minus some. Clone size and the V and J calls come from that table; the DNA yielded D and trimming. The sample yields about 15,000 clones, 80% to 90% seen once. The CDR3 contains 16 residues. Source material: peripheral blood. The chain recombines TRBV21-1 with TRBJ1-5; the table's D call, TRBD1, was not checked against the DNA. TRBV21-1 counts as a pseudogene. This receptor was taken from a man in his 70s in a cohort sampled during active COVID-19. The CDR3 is CASSKRQCWRNQPQHF. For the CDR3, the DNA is TGTGCCAGCAGCAAGAGACAGTGTTGGCGCAATCAGCCCCAGCATTTT.